This T cell receptor (beta chain) is drawn from a study of tumor and adjacent non-tumor tissue in lung cancer. The library came from three nested PCR rounds adapted from ARM-PCR protocols. One entry per CDR3 protein, called by TCRdb with MiXCR from the multiplex PCR reads. This sample carries about 98,000 distinct CDR3 sequences, about 80% of them seen once, and the ten largest clones take more than 30%. RNA was extracted from bulk tissue without any cell sorting. The normal lung tissue was taken more than 3 cm from the tumor edge. The CDR3 is made up of 19 amino acids. Germline CDR1 MNHEY, CDR2 SVGAGI. Trimming removed 4 bases from V and 12 bases from J; junction bases left unmatched: 26.

This clonotype was obtained from a man between 60 and 75 years old with small cell lung cancer. The sequenced sample was distant non-tumor lung tissue. This chain links TRBV6-5 with TRBJ2-1, with TRBD2 matching 8 bases. The CDR3 nucleotides are TGTGCCAGCAGTTGCTCCTACGGAGCGGGAGTGGGTTCCTACAATAGGCAGTTCTTC. Its translation: CASSCSYGAGVGSYNRQFF.